The sequence of this T cell receptor (beta chain) was determined in a study of T cells after somatic rescue of genetic block. Only in-frame clones appear in the TCRdb table, and some are missing; sequencing was by immunoSEQ multiplex PCR. Counted here are tens of thousands of clones, more than 90% occurring once; the ten biggest clones make up around 0.078%. The germline CDR1 and CDR2 sequences are MGHDK and SYGVNS. CDR3 length equals 14 residues. V was pared by 1 base and J by 2 bases, with 8 bases between. The chain uses TRBV25-1 and TRBJ1-2; D ambiguous. The clonotype was recovered from a child less than two years old. Sequenced: peripheral blood mononuclear cells (PBMCs). The CDR3: CASSEWSTNYGYTF. The CDR3 nucleotides read TGTGCCAGCAGTGAATGGAGTACCAACTATGGCTACACCTTC.